These 20 T cell receptor beta chains were sequenced from one sample in a study of blood T cell repertoires in COVID-19. Generated by immunoSEQ multiplex PCR, the TCRdb table keeps only in-frame clones and is missing some. The repertoire holds roughly 380,000 clones, roughly nine tenths seen once, with over 3.5% in the top ten. Source material: peripheral blood. The source of these receptors is an older woman with COVID-19, enrolled during active disease.

The chain carries TRBV9 and TRBJ1-1; 9 bases map to TRBD1. V gave up 0 bases and J gave up 5 bases; unmatched junction bases: 5. Germline V CDR1 and CDR2: SGDLS, YYNGEE. The CDR3 runs 15 residues. The CDR3 bases are TGTGCCAGCAGCGTAGACGACAGGGGGTTAACTGAAGCTTTCTTT. Protein product: CASSVDDRGLTEAFF.

The genes are TRBV6-1 and TRBJ2-1; D is unresolved. This CDR3 contains 16 residues. Trimming took off 4 bases at V and 3 bases at J, with 16 bases between the two ends. Germline V gene sequence: CDR1 MNHNS, CDR2 SASEGT. CDR3 amino acids: CASSAAPGSLYNEQFF. CDR3 DNA sequence: TGTGCCAGCAGTGCAGCCCCAGGTTCTCTCTACAATGAGCAGTTCTTC.

The chain has TRBV7-9 and TRBJ2-1; TRBD2 aligns across 9 bases. Germline V gene data show CDR1 as SEHNR and CDR2 as FQNEAQ (reference sequence). The trim removed 1 base at V and 8 bases at J, leaving 6 bases unmatched. The CDR3 length is 15 residues. The CDR3 coding sequence is TGTGCCAGCAGCTTAGGGGCTAGCGGGGTATATGAGCAGTTCTTC. Protein: CASSLGASGVYEQFF.

This rearrangement joins TRBV19 to TRBJ2-7; 7 nucleotides match TRBD1. J lost 2 bases, V lost 5 bases, and 6 bases had no gene match. The CDR3 is 14 amino acids. Per the germline V gene, CDR1 is LNHDA and CDR2 is SQIVND (reference sequence). CDR3 in DNA: TGTGCCAGTAGTCAAAGACAGGGTACCTACGAGCAGTACTTC. This gives the protein CASSQRQGTYEQYF.

The V call is TRBV6-1, the J call TRBJ1-5; D is ambiguous. This CDR3 is built from 12 residues. The germline gives CDR1 MNHNS, CDR2 SASEGT. Trimming removed 3 bases at V and 10 bases at J, with 10 bases between. The CDR3 DNA reads TGTGCCAGCAGTGACGGGGTAAGCCCCCAGCATTTT. Amino acids: CASSDGVSPQHF.

The gene calls are TRBV2 and TRBJ1-1; tentative D call: TRBD1 (5 bases). The V gene's germline CDR1 is SNHLY and CDR2 FYNNEI. CDR3 length: 13 residues. V gave up 5 bases and J gave up 8 bases, with 15 bases separating them. The CDR3, as DNA: TGTGCCAGCAGTCCCGCAGGGAGGGCAGAAGCTTTCTTT. This gives the protein CASSPAGRAEAFF.

V gene TRBV7-8 combines with J gene TRBJ1-1, with D maybe TRBD1 (5 bases). V was clipped by 5 bases and J by 7 bases, with 20 bases between them. The CDR3 consists of 15 residues. Germline assignment: CDR1 SGHVS and CDR2 FQNEAQ. This CDR3 is CASSLRLGGNLEAFF. Here the CDR3 DNA reads TGTGCCAGCAGCCTAAGACTCGGGGGAAACCTTGAAGCTTTCTTT.

Here the CDR3 DNA reads TGTGCCAGCAGTACAGGGATCCGGAGCACTGAAGCTTTCTTT. Residues: CASSTGIRSTEAFF. V usage is TRBV9 and J usage is TRBJ1-1; TRBD1 is a possible D gene (6 bases). The germline V and J ends were trimmed by 5 bases and 4 bases, with 15 bases remaining between them. CDR3 length: 14 amino acids. Germline V gives CDR1 SGDLS, CDR2 YYNGEE.

This clone was detected only once. V usage is TRBV4-1 and J usage is TRBJ1-6; 8 bases agree with TRBD1. Germline V gene sequence: CDR1 MGHRA, CDR2 YSYEKL. After removal of 4 bases from V and 9 bases from J, the junction contained 5 bases not matched to a gene. The length of the CDR3 is 14 residues. In DNA, the CDR3 is TGCGCCAGCAGCCCAGGGGGCGCGGGTTCACCCCTCCACTTT. Protein: CASSPGGAGSPLHF.

The chain employs TRBV28 and TRBJ1-1, with a tentative D call TRBD1 (5 bases). In germline, CDR1 is MDHEN, CDR2 SYDVKM. This CDR3 comprises 15 residues. Trimming cost V 6 bases and J 1 base, with 15 bases left between them. For the CDR3, the DNA is TGTGCCAGCAGGAGGAGGAGGGGCCCGAACACTGAAGCTTTCTTT. As protein: CASRRRRGPNTEAFF. Complete variable domain (other parts from reference TRBV28 and TRBJ1-1): DVKVTQSSRYLVKRTGEKVFLECVQDMDHENMFWYRQDPGLGLRLIYFSYDVKMKEKGDIPEGYSVSREKKERFSLILESASTNQTSMYLCASRRRRGPNTEAFFGQGTRLTVV.

V usage is TRBV5-1 and J usage is TRBJ2-1; 9 nucleotides match TRBD2. Germline CDR1 and CDR2: SGHRS and YFSETQ. The ends lost 2 bases at V and 9 bases at J; junction bases unmatched: 9. This CDR3 is 15 amino acids long. The CDR3 nucleotides are TGCGCCAGCAGCTTAACCAGCGGGGGGCCCGGTGAGCAGTTCTTC. This translates into CASSLTSGGPGEQFF.

The genes are TRBV19 and TRBJ1-2; possible D gene TRBD1, 6 bases. The CDR3 runs 13 residues. V was cut by 6 bases and J by 6 bases, with 14 bases left in between. The germline CDR1 and CDR2 sequences are LNHDA and SQIVND (reference sequence). The CDR3, as DNA: TGTGCCAGTAGGAGTACAGGGCACCATGGCTACACCTTC. It encodes CASRSTGHHGYTF.

The chain links TRBV25-1 to TRBJ1-6; 10 positions agree with TRBD1. This CDR3 contains 16 residues. Germline CDR1 MGHDK, CDR2 SYGVNS. The V and J ends lost 8 bases and 3 bases, in that order; junction bases with no gene match: 7. CDR3 sequence: CASSGQGGDYNSPLHF. The DNA for the CDR3 is TGTGCCAGCTCCGGACAGGGGGGAGACTATAATTCACCCCTCCACTTT.

The V and J genes are TRBV6-1 and TRBJ1-2; possible D gene TRBD1, 6 bases. There are 15 residues in the CDR3. CDR1 MNHNS and CDR2 SASEGT come from the germline V gene. V shed 2 bases and J shed 8 bases, with 18 bases lying between them. The CDR3 coding sequence is TGTGCCAGCAGTGAAAGGCCAGGGGACCCCATCGGCTACACCTTC. Protein product: CASSERPGDPIGYTF.

In this sample, this clone turned up once. The genes are TRBV19 and TRBJ2-3; D is possibly TRBD1 (5 bases). The CDR3 loop spans 13 amino acids. Germline assignment: CDR1 LNHDA and CDR2 SQIVND (reference sequence). The V gene lost 7 bases and the J gene lost 2 bases, with 10 bases spanning the gap. Written as DNA, the CDR3 is TGTGCCAGTAACGGACACATCACAGATACGCAGTATTTT. Residues: CASNGHITDTQYF.

CDR3 bases: TGTGCCAGCAGTACCGCCGGGGTGGCGAAGGGCTACACCTTC. Protein product: CASSTAGVAKGYTF. The V gene is TRBV6-1, the J gene TRBJ1-2; D remains unclear. Between the trimmed V and J ends, which lost 5 bases and 8 bases, there was a span of 18 bases. The CDR3 length is 14 residues. Germline V gene data show CDR1 as MNHNS and CDR2 as SASEGT.

J is TRBJ2-1 and V is TRBV5-1; 10 nucleotides line up with TRBD1. J was trimmed by 0 bases and V by 3 bases; bases with no gene match: 9. The CDR3 totals 18 residues. Germline CDR1 reads SGHRS; CDR2 reads YFSETQ. CDR3 residues: CASSSTGTGASSYNEQFF. The CDR3 DNA reads TGCGCCAGCAGCTCTACCGGGACAGGGGCTAGCTCCTACAATGAGCAGTTCTTC.

This chain connects TRBV19 to TRBJ2-5, with D perhaps matching TRBD1 (6 bases). Trimming left V 6 bases short and J 4 bases short, with 9 bases between. CDR3 length equals 12 residues. Germline-derived CDR1 and CDR2 are LNHDA and SQIVND (reference sequence). The CDR3 sequence: CASRDRVETQYF. CDR3 sequence (DNA): TGTGCCAGTAGGGACAGAGTAGAGACCCAGTACTTC.

This clone was observed a handful of times. The chain combines TRBV9 with TRBJ1-2, with 7 bases lining up with TRBD1. Germline CDR1 and CDR2: SGDLS and YYNGEE. This CDR3 spans 15 amino acids. V was clipped by 1 base and J by 8 bases; unmatched bases: 11. The CDR3 region is CASSVRAGGFEGYTF. The CDR3 DNA reads as TGTGCCAGCAGCGTAAGGGCAGGGGGGTTCGAGGGCTACACCTTC.

The rearrangement uses TRBV5-1 and TRBJ1-2; D is undetermined. From germline, CDR1 is SGHRS and CDR2 YFSETQ. CDR3 length: 14 residues. The V gene lost 1 base and the J gene lost 7 bases, with 14 bases spanning the gap. The CDR3 bases are TGCGCCAGCAGCTTGCGGGAGACTTCTGGTGGCTACACCTTC. Translation gives CASSLRETSGGYTF.